Following are 18 T cell receptor beta chains from one sample sequenced in a study of T cells in Graves' hyperthyroidism and ophthalmopathy. TCR beta CDR3 sequences were amplified from RNA transcripts. HTBI primers were the set used in a first-round RT-PCR of the TCR CDR3. TCRdb recomputed calls from the multiplex PCR reads with MiXCR, one row per CDR3 protein. The top ten hold around an eighth of the sample, which has 500,000 to 800,000 distinct CDR3 sequences, around 15% seen once. The sequencing sample was made of blood. The receptors here all came from a woman aged 50 to 65 with Graves' ophthalmopathy.

This clonotype was detected only a few times. The rearrangement joins TRBV2 to TRBJ2-1; the D gene could be TRBD1 or TRBD2 (5 bases each). The ends were cut back, 3 bases at V and 7 bases at J, with 16 bases in the middle. The CDR3 consists of 15 residues. From germline, CDR1 is SNHLY and CDR2 FYNNEI. CDR3 in DNA: TGTGCCAGCAGTGATTTTGTCCCCGGGACGAATGAGCAGTTCTTC. Encoded protein: CASSDFVPGTNEQFF.

This clonotype was seen repeatedly, ten times or more. V is TRBV20-1 and J is TRBJ2-1; D may be TRBD2 (5 bases). The CDR3 length is 16 residues. The germline V and J ends were trimmed by 0 bases and 2 bases, with 14 bases remaining between them. CDR1 is DFQATT and CDR2 is SNEGSKA in the germline V gene (reference sequence). CDR3 nucleotide sequence: TGCAGTGCTAGAGATTCTAGCATATCAACCTACAATGAGCAGTTCTTC. Its protein product is CSARDSSISTYNEQFF.

This clonotype was recorded many times. The genes are TRBV7-2 and TRBJ2-7; D tentatively fits TRBD1 or TRBD2 (5 bases each). Germline-derived CDR1 and CDR2 are SGHTA and FQGNSA. Trimming took 2 bases from V and 3 from J, leaving 11 bases between them. The CDR3 covers 14 residues. The CDR3 nucleotides are TGTGCCAGCAGCTTAAGGGGAGACCTCTACGAGCAGTACTTC. It encodes CASSLRGDLYEQYF.

Ten or more counts support this clonotype. This chain uses TRBV4-2 with TRBJ2-3, with TRBD2 identical over 11 bases. This CDR3 region has 17 residues. V lost 2 bases to trimming and J lost 0 bases; unmatched junction nucleotides: 4. CDR1 LGHNA and CDR2 YNFKEQ come from the germline V gene. CDR3 DNA sequence: TGTGCCAGCAGCCAAAGACTAGCGGGGATTAGCACAGATACGCAGTATTTT. Protein product: CASSQRLAGISTDTQYF.

This clonotype was detected many times. The chain is built from TRBV11-2 and TRBJ1-5; no clear D. CDR1 is SGHAT and CDR2 is FQNNGV in the germline V gene. There are 14 residues in the CDR3. V was shortened by 1 base and J by 4 bases, with 8 bases between the two germline ends. CDR3 bases: TGTGCCAGCAGCTTAGGTCCGGGGAATCAGCCCCAGCATTTT. Translation: CASSLGPGNQPQHF.

The chain combines TRBV5-6 with TRBJ2-1; D may be TRBD2 (6 bases). The CDR3 is 12 residues long. The V gene lost 2 bases and the J gene lost 9 bases, with 9 bases spanning the gap. Germline loops: CDR1 SGHDT, CDR2 YYEEEE. CDR3 sequence: CASSFQRVEQFF. The DNA for the CDR3 is TGTGCCAGCAGCTTCCAGCGGGTTGAGCAGTTCTTC.

The chain carries TRBV20-1 and TRBJ2-3, with a tentative D call TRBD2 (6 bases). Per the germline V gene, CDR1 is DFQATT and CDR2 is SNEGSKA (reference sequence). The CDR3 consists of 17 residues. V was shortened by 4 bases and J by 2 bases, with 22 bases between the two germline ends. CDR3 protein: CSAMPETRLSFTDTQYF. The CDR3 DNA follows: TGCAGTGCTATGCCCGAGACTAGACTTTCGTTCACAGATACGCAGTATTTT.

Worth noting for this clonotype: Just one base apart from a much larger clone, this may be a read error. The chain carries TRBV7-3 and TRBJ2-1, with a tentative D call TRBD2 (6 bases). Germline-derived CDR1 and CDR2 are SGHTA and FQGTGA. CDR3 length: 14 residues. In DNA, the CDR3 is TGTGCCGGCAGCTCACAAAGGGGCGGGACTGAGCAGTTCTTC. Translation: CAGSSQRGGTEQFF.

There are many counts of this clonotype. The rearrangement joins TRBV28 to TRBJ2-7; D could derive from TRBD1 or TRBD2 (6 bases each). The CDR3 has 14 amino acids. V was cut by 2 bases and J by 5 bases, with 13 bases left in between. Per the germline V gene, CDR1 is MDHEN and CDR2 is SYDVKM. CDR3 region: CASSLVGGVHEQYF. The CDR3 bases are TGTGCCAGCAGTTTAGTCGGGGGCGTCCACGAGCAGTACTTC.

The chain is built from TRBV25-1 and TRBJ2-7, with 9 bases identical to TRBD1. Unmatched junction bases numbered 13, after V lost 3 bases and J lost 1 base. CDR1 and CDR2 (germline): MGHDK, SYGVNS. This CDR3 spans 18 amino acids. The CDR3 reads CASSEEGGTGRESYEQYF. CDR3 nucleotide sequence: TGTGCCAGCAGTGAGGAAGGGGGGACAGGGCGAGAATCCTACGAGCAGTACTTC.

This clonotype has ten or more counts. The V gene is TRBV29-1, the J gene TRBJ1-1; 9 bases match TRBD1. With 7 bases clipped from V and 4 bases from J, the junction kept 4 bases outside the gene matches. CDR1 SQVTM and CDR2 ANQGSEA come from the germline V gene. The CDR3 is 12 amino acids. In nucleotides, the CDR3 is TGCAGCGCCAAGACAGGGGGCACTGAAGCTTTCTTT. Translation: CSAKTGGTEAFF.

The V and J genes are TRBV11-1 and TRBJ1-1; maybe TRBD1 (6 bases). CDR3 length equals 13 residues. The V end lost 5 bases, the J end lost 3 bases, and 10 bases lay between the germline ends. Germline V CDR1 and CDR2: SGHAT, FQDESV (reference sequence). The CDR3 DNA sequence: TGTGCCAGCAGCCAAAGGGGGGACACTGAAGCTTTCTTT. It yields the protein CASSQRGDTEAFF.

This clonotype was seen a handful of times. The chain employs TRBV5-1 and TRBJ2-5; D is undetermined. V lost 0 bases, J lost 0 bases, and 6 bases lay in between. CDR1 is SGHRS and CDR2 is YFSETQ in the germline V gene. The CDR3 spans 14 residues. CDR3 coding DNA: TGCGCCAGCAGCTTGGCCGCCAACCAAGAGACCCAGTACTTC. It codes for CASSLAANQETQYF.

This clonotype was observed a few times. This chain joins TRBV6-1 and TRBJ1-1; TRBD1 aligns across 9 bases. V was clipped by 6 bases and J by 0 bases; unmatched bases: 11. Per germline, CDR1 MNHNS and CDR2 SASEGT. This CDR3 comprises 17 residues. In nucleotides, the CDR3 is TGTGCCAGCAGCAAAACCGGGACAGGGATTATGAACACTGAAGCTTTCTTT. It yields the protein CASSKTGTGIMNTEAFF.

This clonotype was observed a handful of times. This sequence joins TRBV6-5 and TRBJ2-2; D remains ambiguous. With 2 bases removed from V and 0 bases from J, the gap between germline ends came to 7 bases. Germline V gives CDR1 MNHEY, CDR2 SVGAGI. The CDR3 extends over 15 amino acids. CDR3 protein: CASSYRVSNTGELFF. The CDR3 DNA reads as TGTGCCAGCAGTTACAGGGTTTCGAACACCGGGGAGCTGTTTTTT.

In this sample, this clonotype turned up a few times. CDR3 amino acids: CASSEIDGAYGYTF. CDR3 sequence (DNA): TGTGCCAGCAGTGAGATAGACGGGGCCTATGGCTACACCTTC. The V and J genes are TRBV6-1 and TRBJ1-2; a weak D match, TRBD1 (5 bases). The V end was cut by 3 bases, the J end by 4 bases, with 12 bases between. The germline V gene has CDR1 MNHNS and CDR2 SASEGT. CDR3 length: 14 amino acids.

This clonotype turned up a few times. One base away lies a much larger clone, so this may be a sequencing read error. The V call is TRBV13, the J call TRBJ2-1; tentatively, D is TRBD2 (6 bases). V was clipped by 0 bases and J by 10 bases, with 16 bases between them. The CDR3 is 15 residues long. Germline V gives CDR1 PRHDT, CDR2 FYEKMQ (reference sequence). The CDR3: CASSLGASVLREQFF. The CDR3 DNA reads as TGTGCCAGCAGCTTAGGGGCTAGCGTCCTTCGAGAGCAGTTCTTC. Variable domain in full (rest from reference TRBV13 and TRBJ2-1): AAGVIQSPRHLIKEKRETATLKCYPIPRHDTVYWYQQGPGQDPQFLISFYEKMQSDKGSIPDRFSAQQFSDYHSELNMSSLELGDSALYFCASSLGASVLREQFFGPGTRLTVL.

This clonotype was detected many times. The chain recombines TRBV20-1 with TRBJ1-1; 10 bases line up with TRBD1. V shed 6 bases, J shed 3 bases, and the junction held 4 bases outside the gene matches. Germline V gene data show CDR1 as DFQATT and CDR2 as SNEGSKA (reference sequence). The CDR3 consists of 13 residues. This CDR3 is CSARTGGYTEAFF. DNA of the CDR3: TGCAGTGCCCGGACAGGGGGTTACACTGAAGCTTTCTTT.